Below are 10 T cell receptor beta chains sequenced from a single sample in a study of blood T cell repertoires in COVID-19. Libraries were prepared by immunoSEQ multiplex PCR; TCRdb keeps only in-frame clonotypes and omits some of them. The sample lists about 430,000 clones, around 89% occurring once. Input material: PBMCs or T cells enriched from blood (not recorded which). The receptors stem from a man in his thirties or forties who had recovered from COVID-19.

The chain is built from TRBV21-1 and TRBJ2-4; the D call in the table, TRBD1, was not verified against the DNA. TRBV21-1 is described as a pseudogene. The CDR3 has 17 residues. For the CDR3, the DNA is TGTGCCAGCAGCAGATTGGGACACTCACTAGCCAAAAACATTCAGTACTTC. Its protein product is CASSRLGHSLAKNIQYF.

This chain uses TRBV7-9 with TRBJ2-5; 7 bases match TRBD1. V trimming: 2 bases; J trimming: 5 bases; junction bases outside the gene matches: 14. The germline V gene encodes CDR1 SEHNR and CDR2 FQNEAQ (reference sequence). The CDR3 covers 17 residues. CDR3 DNA sequence: TGTGCCAGCAGCTTACCTCTACCGACAGGGCGTGGGGAGACCCAGTACTTC. Its protein is CASSLPLPTGRGETQYF.

V is TRBV3-1 (or the pseudogene TRBV3-2) and J is TRBJ2-5; D gene uncertain. CDR1 and CDR2 from the germline V gene are LGHDT and YNNKEL (reference sequence). Deletions cut 0 bases from V and 5 bases from J, with 4 bases between. The CDR3 loop spans 12 amino acids. The CDR3 nucleotides are TGTGCCAGCAGCCAAGACGGGGAGACCCAGTACTTC. This codes for CASSQDGETQYF.

This chain connects TRBV28 to TRBJ2-7, with D unresolved. The ends were cut back, 3 bases at V and 0 bases at J, with 9 bases in the middle. There are 14 residues in the CDR3. Germline values: CDR1 MDHEN, CDR2 SYDVKM. The CDR3 DNA sequence: TGTGCCAGCAGTTTGGGCACCCCCTCCTACGAGCAGTACTTC. This sequence encodes CASSLGTPSYEQYF.

The chain recombines TRBV2 with TRBJ1-1; 10 nucleotides agree with TRBD1. The germline V gene has CDR1 SNHLY and CDR2 FYNNEI. V lost 4 bases and J lost 5; bases outside the gene matches: 16. CDR3 length: 18 residues. The chain's CDR3 is CASSGNRDRGIIGTEAFF. CDR3 DNA sequence: TGTGCCAGCAGTGGAAACCGGGACAGGGGTATAATTGGGACTGAAGCTTTCTTT.

This chain connects TRBV11-1 to TRBJ2-7; 8 positions agree with TRBD1. The germline CDR1 and CDR2 sequences are SGHAT and FQDESV (reference sequence). V shed 2 bases and J 1 base; nucleotides not matched to a gene: 4. This CDR3 contains 15 residues. The CDR3 DNA is TGTGCCAGCAGCTTATCAAGGACAGGGTCCTACGAGCAGTACTTC. As protein: CASSLSRTGSYEQYF.

This chain uses TRBV6-2 or TRBV6-3 with TRBJ1-5, with D tentatively TRBD1 (6 bases). This CDR3 has 15 residues. Trimming left V 2 bases short and J 7 bases short, with 15 bases between. The germline V gene has CDR1 MNHEY and CDR2 SVGEGT. In nucleotides, the CDR3 is TGTGCCAGCAGTTACACGACAGGAATCAGCCAGCCCCAGCATTTT. Translation gives CASSYTTGISQPQHF.

The V and J genes are TRBV6-5 and TRBJ2-2; 9 positions match TRBD2. Per germline, CDR1 MNHEY and CDR2 SVGAGI. Trimming at V came to 8 bases and at J to 1 base, leaving 2 bases not matched to a gene. This CDR3 contains 14 residues. The CDR3 bases are TGTGCCAGCCGACTAGCGGAGAACACCGGGGAGCTGTTTTTT. This encodes CASRLAENTGELFF.

The V gene is TRBV7-2, the J gene TRBJ1-5; a weak D match, TRBD1 (6 bases). The V end was cut by 4 bases, the J end by 5 bases, with 15 bases between. Germline CDR1 SGHTA, CDR2 FQGNSA. The CDR3 runs to 15 residues. The chain's CDR3 is CASSSSTGPYQPQHF. CDR3 DNA sequence: TGTGCCAGCAGCTCCTCGACAGGTCCTTATCAGCCCCAGCATTTT.

The rearrangement joins TRBV7-9 to TRBJ2-6; no clear D gene. CDR1 is SEHNR and CDR2 is FQNEAQ in the germline V gene (reference sequence). The CDR3 is made up of 14 amino acids. The germline V and J ends were trimmed by 7 bases and 0 bases, with 7 bases remaining between them. The CDR3 bases are TGTGCCAGCACCCCCAGCTCTGGGGCCAACGTCCTGACTTTC. Translated, it gives CASTPSSGANVLTF. Based on the CDR3 plus reference TRBV7-9 and TRBJ2-6, the full variable domain is DTGVSQNPRHKITKRGQNVTFRCDPISEHNRLYWYRQTLGQGPEFLTYFQNEAQLEKSRLLSDRFSAERPKGSFSTLEIQRTEQGDSAMYLCASTPSSGANVLTFGAGSRLTVL.